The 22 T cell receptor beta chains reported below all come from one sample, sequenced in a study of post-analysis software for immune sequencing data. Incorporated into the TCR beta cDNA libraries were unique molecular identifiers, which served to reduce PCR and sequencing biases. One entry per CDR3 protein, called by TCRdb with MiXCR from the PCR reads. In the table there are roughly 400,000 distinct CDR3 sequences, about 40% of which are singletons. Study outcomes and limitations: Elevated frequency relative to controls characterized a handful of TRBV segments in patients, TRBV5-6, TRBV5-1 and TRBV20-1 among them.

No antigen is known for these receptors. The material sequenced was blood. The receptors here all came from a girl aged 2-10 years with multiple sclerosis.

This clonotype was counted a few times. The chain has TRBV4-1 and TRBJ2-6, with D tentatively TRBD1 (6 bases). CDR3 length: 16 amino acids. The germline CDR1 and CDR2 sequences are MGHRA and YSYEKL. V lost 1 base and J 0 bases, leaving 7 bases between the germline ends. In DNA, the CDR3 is TGCGCCAGCAGCCAAGGGACAGCCTCTGGGGCCAACGTCCTGACTTTC. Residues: CASSQGTASGANVLTF.

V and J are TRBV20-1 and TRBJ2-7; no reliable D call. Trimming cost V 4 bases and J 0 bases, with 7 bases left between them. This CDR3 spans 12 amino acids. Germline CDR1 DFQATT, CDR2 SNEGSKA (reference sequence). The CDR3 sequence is CSAKHDSYEQYF. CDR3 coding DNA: TGCAGTGCTAAGCATGACTCCTACGAGCAGTACTTC.

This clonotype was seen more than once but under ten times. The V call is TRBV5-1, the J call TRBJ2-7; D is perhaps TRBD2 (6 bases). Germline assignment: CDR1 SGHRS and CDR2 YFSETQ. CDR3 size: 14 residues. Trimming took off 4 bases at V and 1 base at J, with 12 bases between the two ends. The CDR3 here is CASSTVAGSYEQYF. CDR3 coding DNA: TGCGCCAGCAGCACCGTGGCGGGGTCCTACGAGCAGTACTTC.

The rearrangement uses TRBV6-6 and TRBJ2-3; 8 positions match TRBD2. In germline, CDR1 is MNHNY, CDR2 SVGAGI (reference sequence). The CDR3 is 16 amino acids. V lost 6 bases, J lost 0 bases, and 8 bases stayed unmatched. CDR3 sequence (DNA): TGTGCCAGCAGCAAAGGACTAGCACTTAGCACAGATACGCAGTATTTT. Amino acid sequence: CASSKGLALSTDTQYF.

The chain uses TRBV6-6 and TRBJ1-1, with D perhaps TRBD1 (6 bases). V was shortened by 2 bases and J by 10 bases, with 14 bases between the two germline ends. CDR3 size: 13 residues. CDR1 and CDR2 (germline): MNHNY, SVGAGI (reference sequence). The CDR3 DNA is TGTGCCAGCAGTTACGGAACAGGGACCGGAGCTTTCTTT. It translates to CASSYGTGTGAFF.

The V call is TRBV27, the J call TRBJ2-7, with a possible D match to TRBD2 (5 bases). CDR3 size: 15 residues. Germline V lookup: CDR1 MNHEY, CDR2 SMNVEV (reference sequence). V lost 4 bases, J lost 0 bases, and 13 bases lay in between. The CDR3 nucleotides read TGTGCCAGCAGTTGGGGTGTGGGGAGCTCCTACGAGCAGTACTTC. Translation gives CASSWGVGSSYEQYF.

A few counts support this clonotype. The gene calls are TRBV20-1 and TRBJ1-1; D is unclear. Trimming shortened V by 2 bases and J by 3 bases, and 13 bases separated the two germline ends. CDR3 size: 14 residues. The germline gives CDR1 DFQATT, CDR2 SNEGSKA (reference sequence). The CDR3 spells CSARLGSGDTEAFF. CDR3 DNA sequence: TGCAGTGCTAGATTGGGGTCTGGCGACACTGAAGCTTTCTTT.

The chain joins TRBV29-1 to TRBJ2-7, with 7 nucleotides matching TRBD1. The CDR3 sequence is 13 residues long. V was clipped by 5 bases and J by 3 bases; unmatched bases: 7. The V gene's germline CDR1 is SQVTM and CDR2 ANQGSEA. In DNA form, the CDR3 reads TGCAGCGTTACAGGGGTAGGAGGCTACGAGCAGTACTTC. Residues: CSVTGVGGYEQYF.

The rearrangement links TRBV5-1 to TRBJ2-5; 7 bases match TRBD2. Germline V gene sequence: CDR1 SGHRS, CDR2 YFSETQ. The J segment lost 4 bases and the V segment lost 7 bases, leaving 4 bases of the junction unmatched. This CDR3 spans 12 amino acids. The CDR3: CASGPGGETQYF. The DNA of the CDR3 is TGCGCCAGCGGTCCGGGGGGAGAGACCCAGTACTTC.

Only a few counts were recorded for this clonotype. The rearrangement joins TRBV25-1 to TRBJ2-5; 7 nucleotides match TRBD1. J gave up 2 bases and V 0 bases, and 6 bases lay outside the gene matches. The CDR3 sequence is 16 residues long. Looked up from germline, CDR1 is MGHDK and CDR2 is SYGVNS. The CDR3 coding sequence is TGTGCCAGCAGTGAATACGAACAGGGGCTTCAAGAGACCCAGTACTTC. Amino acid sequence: CASSEYEQGLQETQYF.

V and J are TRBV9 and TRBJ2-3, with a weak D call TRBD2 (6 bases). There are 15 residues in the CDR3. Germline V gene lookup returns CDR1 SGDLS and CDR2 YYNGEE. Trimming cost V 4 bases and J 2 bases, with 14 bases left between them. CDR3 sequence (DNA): TGTGCCAGCAGCCATGCTAGCGCCTACACAGATACGCAGTATTTT. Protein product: CASSHASAYTDTQYF. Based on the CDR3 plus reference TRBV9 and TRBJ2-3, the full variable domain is DSGVTQTPKHLITATGQRVTLRCSPRSGDLSVYWYQQSLDQGLQFLIQYYNGEERAKGNILERFSAQQFPDLHSELNLSSLELGDSALYFCASSHASAYTDTQYFGPGTRLTVL.

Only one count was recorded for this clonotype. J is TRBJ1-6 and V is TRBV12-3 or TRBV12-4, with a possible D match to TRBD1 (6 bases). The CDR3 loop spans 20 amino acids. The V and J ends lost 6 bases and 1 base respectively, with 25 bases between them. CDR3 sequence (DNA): TGTGCCAGCAGCCCTCCTACAGGGTTGGTGGGTAGATCCTATAATTCACCCCTCCACTTT. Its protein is CASSPPTGLVGRSYNSPLHF.

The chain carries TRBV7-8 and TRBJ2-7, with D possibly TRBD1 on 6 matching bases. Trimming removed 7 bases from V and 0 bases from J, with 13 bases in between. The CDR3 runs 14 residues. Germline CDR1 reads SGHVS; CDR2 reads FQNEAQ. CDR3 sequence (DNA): TGTGCCAGCACACCATGGGGGCCCTCCTACGAGCAGTACTTC. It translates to CASTPWGPSYEQYF.

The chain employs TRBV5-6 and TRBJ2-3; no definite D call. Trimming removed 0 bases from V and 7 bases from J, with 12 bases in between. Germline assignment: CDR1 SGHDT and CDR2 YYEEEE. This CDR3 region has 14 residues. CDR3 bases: TGTGCCAGCAGCTTGGTGGCGTCCATTAATACGCAGTATTTT. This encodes CASSLVASINTQYF.

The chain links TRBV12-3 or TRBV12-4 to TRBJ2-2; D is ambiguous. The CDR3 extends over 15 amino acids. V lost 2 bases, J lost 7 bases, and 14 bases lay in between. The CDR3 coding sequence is TGTGCCAGCAGTTTATGCGCAGGTCGGCACGGGGAGCTGTTTTTT. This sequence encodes CASSLCAGRHGELFF.

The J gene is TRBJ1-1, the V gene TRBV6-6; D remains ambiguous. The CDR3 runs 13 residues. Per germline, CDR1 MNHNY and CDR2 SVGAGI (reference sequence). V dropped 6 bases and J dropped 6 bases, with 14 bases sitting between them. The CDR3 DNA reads TGTGCCAGCAGCTTTTCGGAATTGGCTGAAGCTTTCTTT. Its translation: CASSFSELAEAFF.

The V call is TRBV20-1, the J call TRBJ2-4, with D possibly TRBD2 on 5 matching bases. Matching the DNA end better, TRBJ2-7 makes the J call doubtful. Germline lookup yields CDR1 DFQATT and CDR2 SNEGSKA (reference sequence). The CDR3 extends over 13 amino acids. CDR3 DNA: TGCAGTGCTAGAGATAGCGTAACCTACGAGCAGTACTTC. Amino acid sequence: CSARDSVTYEQYF.

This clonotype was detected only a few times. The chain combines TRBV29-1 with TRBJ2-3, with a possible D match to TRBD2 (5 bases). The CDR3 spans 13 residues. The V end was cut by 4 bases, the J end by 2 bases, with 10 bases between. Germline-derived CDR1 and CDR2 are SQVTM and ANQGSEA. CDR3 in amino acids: CSVVGRLTDTQYF. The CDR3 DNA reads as TGCAGCGTTGTGGGGAGACTCACAGATACGCAGTATTTT.

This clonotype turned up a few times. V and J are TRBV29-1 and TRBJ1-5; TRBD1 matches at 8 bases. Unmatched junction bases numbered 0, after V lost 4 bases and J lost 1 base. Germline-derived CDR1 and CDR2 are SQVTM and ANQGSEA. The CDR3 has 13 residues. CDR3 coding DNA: TGCAGCGTTGGGACAGGGAGCAATCAGCCCCAGCATTTT. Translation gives CSVGTGSNQPQHF. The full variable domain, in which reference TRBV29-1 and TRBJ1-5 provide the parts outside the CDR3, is SAVISQKPSRDICQRGTSLTIQCQVDSQVTMMFWYRQQPGQSLTLIATANQGSEATYESGFVIDKFPISRPNLTFSTLTVSNMSPEDSSIYLCSVGTGSNQPQHFGDGTRLSIL.

The CDR3 protein is CATPRSGRVDEQFF. The CDR3, as DNA: TGTGCCACTCCACGCTCTGGCAGGGTGGATGAGCAGTTCTTC. V and J are TRBV2 and TRBJ2-1; TRBD1 might be the D (5 bases). Germline CDR1 reads SNHLY; CDR2 reads FYNNEI. The V gene lost 10 bases and the J gene lost 8 bases, with 21 bases spanning the gap. The CDR3 is 14 amino acids.

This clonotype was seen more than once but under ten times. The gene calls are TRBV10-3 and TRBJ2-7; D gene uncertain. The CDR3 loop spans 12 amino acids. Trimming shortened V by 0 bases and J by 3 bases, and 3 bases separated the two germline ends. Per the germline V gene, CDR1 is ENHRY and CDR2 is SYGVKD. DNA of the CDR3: TGTGCCATCAGTGAGTCTGTCTACGAGCAGTACTTC. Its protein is CAISESVYEQYF.

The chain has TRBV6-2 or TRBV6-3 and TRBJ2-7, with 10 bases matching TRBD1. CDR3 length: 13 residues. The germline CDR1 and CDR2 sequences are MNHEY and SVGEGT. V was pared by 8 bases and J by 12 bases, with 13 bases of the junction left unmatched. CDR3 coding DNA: TGTGCCAGCGGACACCTGGGACAGGGGTCCATGTACTTC. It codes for CASGHLGQGSMYF.